The entry that follows covers one TCR beta chain sequence. Its antigen remains unidentified. The data originate from a study of cytomegalovirus exposure and HLA in healthy donors. V dropped 1 base and J dropped 4; count of bases not matched to a gene: 6. Germline V CDR1 and CDR2: GTSNPN, SVGIG (reference sequence). This CDR3 is 15 amino acids long. General study results and limits: An analysis that came later showed most CMV-associated TCR beta chains appearing HLA-restricted. Donors belonging to an Asian-associated ancestry cluster reportedly showed fewer N-insertions in productive TCRs than the roughly 670-donor mean, according to what a later analysis found. Confirmation was obtained in vitro that a few CMV-associated chains are specific for CMV antigens. Later analysis identified several of the most significant clusters that appeared linked to common viral pathogens.

PCR used 60 Vbeta primers and 13 Jbeta primers. Sequencing used immunoSEQ multiplex PCR; TCRdb keeps in-frame clones, though not all of them. The sample table sets out approximately 190,000 clones. Sequencing was carried out using PBMCs. This receptor was taken from a man aged 25-40 years in good health and CMV-seronegative. This chain uses TRBV30 with TRBJ2-5; the match to TRBD2 covers 10 bases. CDR3 in DNA: TGTGCCTGGAGTGGGAGAGCGGGGGGGCCAGAGACCCAGTACTTC. Translating gives CAWSGRAGGPETQYF.